This is a list of T cell receptor beta chains from one sample in a study of T-cell memory formation after mild COVID-19. TCRdb analysed the 5' RACE reads with MiXCR anew, one entry per CDR3 protein. The sample lists roughly 300,000 distinct CDR3 sequences, roughly 16% seen once, with roughly 25% in the top ten. The material sequenced was PBMCs or a T cell subset sorted from them (not recorded which). The receptors here all came from a man between 18 and 35 years old who had mild COVID-19 (a few samples of this study predate the infection). Cell type and time point are not known. Both conserved end residues are part of each CDR3. Each record gives: V gene, D gene, J gene, clone size, CDR3 protein, CDR3 DNA. A D gene is named only where the DNA matches it firmly. A row's size may be missing; if present it is once, few, many or a size class.

TRBV7-2	NA	TRBJ2-6	few	CASSLYPPGSGANVLTF	TGTGCCAGCAGCTTATATCCCCCAGGCTCTGGGGCCAACGTCCTGACTTTC
TRBV6-5	NA	TRBJ1-6	many	CASSRGGSYNSPLHF	TGTGCCAGCAGTCGAGGGGGCTCCTATAATTCACCCCTCCACTTT
TRBV7-9	NA	TRBJ2-1	few	CASSLGAGRGFF	TGTGCCAGCAGCCTTGGGGCAGGACGGGGTTTCTTC
TRBV7-2	NA	TRBJ1-6	NA	CASLPWGRARSPLHF	TGTGCCAGCCTCCCCTGGGGCAGGGCACGTTCACCCCTCCACTTT
TRBV19	TRBD1	TRBJ1-5	NA	CASSTRTGSYSNQPQHF	TGTGCCAGTAGTACTCGGACAGGCAGTTATAGCAATCAGCCCCAGCATTTT
TRBV9	NA	TRBJ2-7	few	CASSVGPGPPPYEQYF	TGTGCCAGCAGCGTAGGTCCAGGGCCTCCCCCCTACGAGCAGTACTTC
TRBV2	NA	TRBJ2-6	NA	CASRPGRGANVLTF	TGTGCCAGCAGACCGGGACGTGGGGCCAACGTCCTGACTTTC
TRBV2	NA	TRBJ1-5	NA	CASSNGQHQHF	TGTGCCAGCAGTAACGGACAGCACCAGCATTTT
TRBV20-1	NA	TRBJ2-7	few	CSAPAAPGPGRYF	TGCAGTGCCCCCGCTGCACCGGGGCCAGGGAGGTACTTC
TRBV5-1	NA	TRBJ1-1	few	CASSLAPGQNTEAFF	TGCGCCAGCAGCTTGGCCCCCGGACAGAACACTGAAGCTTTCTTT
TRBV6-6	TRBD2	TRBJ2-1	NA	CASKGLGGNEQFF	TGTGCCAGCAAGGGACTAGGAGGGAATGAGCAGTTCTTC
TRBV4-1	TRBD1	TRBJ1-2	few	CASSQRDSGQDGYTF	TGCGCCAGCAGCCAAAGGGACTCCGGACAGGATGGCTACACCTTC
TRBV4-3	NA	TRBJ1-5	NA	CASSQDSGGGNQPQHF	TGCGCCAGCAGCCAAGATTCGGGAGGAGGAAATCAGCCCCAGCATTTT
TRBV7-2	TRBD2	TRBJ2-1	few	CASSPGGDNEQFF	TGTGCCAGCAGCCCCGGGGGGGACAATGAGCAGTTCTTC
TRBV7-9	NA	TRBJ1-3	NA	CASSGGLTISGNTIYF	TGTGCCAGCAGCGGGGGACTGACGATCTCTGGAAACACCATATATTTT
TRBV27	NA	TRBJ1-1	NA	CASRGFLARGGVNTEAFF	TGTGCCAGCAGGGGATTTTTGGCCAGGGGTGGGGTGAACACTGAAGCTTTCTTT
TRBV7-2	TRBD2	TRBJ2-1	once	CVSSPTSGVRNEQFF	TGTGTCAGCAGCCCGACTAGCGGGGTGCGGAATGAGCAGTTCTTC
TRBV9	TRBD2	TRBJ2-5	NA	CASSAYPGTTGVETQYF	TGTGCCAGCAGCGCCTATCCCGGGACTACCGGAGTGGAGACCCAGTACTTC
TRBV27	TRBD2	TRBJ2-1	NA	CASSLQAGAGNEQFF	TGTGCCAGCAGTTTACAAGCGGGGGCGGGTAATGAGCAGTTCTTC
TRBV19	NA	TRBJ2-5	NA	CASSMNPETQYF	TGTGCCAGTAGTATGAACCCGGAGACCCAGTACTTC
TRBV15	TRBD2	TRBJ2-1	few	CATIRSSGSYNEQFF	TGTGCCACCATCCGATCTAGCGGGAGCTACAATGAGCAGTTCTTC
TRBV20-1	TRBD2	TRBJ2-2	NA	CSAPLAGAHTGELFF	TGCAGTGCTCCTCTAGCGGGGGCCCACACCGGGGAGCTGTTTTTT
TRBV7-2	NA	TRBJ2-5	many	CASSLYRAQETQYF	TGTGCCAGCAGCCTGTACAGGGCTCAAGAGACCCAGTACTTC
TRBV5-1	NA	TRBJ2-3	many	CASSLADLASPTDTQYF	TGCGCCAGCAGCTTGGCCGATTTAGCGTCCCCCACAGATACGCAGTATTTT
TRBV20-1	TRBD2	TRBJ2-3	few	CSAPRIAGGQDTQYF	TGCAGTGCCCCTCGGATAGCGGGGGGGCAAGATACGCAGTATTTT
TRBV6-5	NA	TRBJ2-1	NA	CASSFGLWGSNEQFF	TGTGCCAGCAGTTTCGGACTTTGGGGCTCCAATGAGCAGTTCTTC
TRBV6-6	NA	TRBJ1-2	few	CASRIGGGYGYTF	TGTGCCAGCAGGATAGGGGGGGGTTACGGCTACACCTTC
TRBV3-1	NA	TRBJ1-2	many	CASSQGVYGYTF	TGTGCCAGCAGCCAGGGGGTATATGGCTACACCTTC
TRBV29-1	NA	TRBJ2-6	few	CSVEDSGAGANVLTF	TGCAGCGTTGAAGATTCAGGGGCTGGGGCCAACGTCCTGACTTTC
TRBV5-1	NA	TRBJ1-2	few	CASSLDGQSGYTF	TGCGCCAGCAGCTTGGACGGACAGAGTGGCTACACCTTC
TRBV7-2	TRBD2	TRBJ2-5	NA	CASSPLAGGPWGRETQYF	TGTGCCAGCAGCCCACTAGCGGGGGGGCCTTGGGGTAGGGAGACCCAGTACTTC
TRBV5-6	NA	TRBJ1-6	NA	CASSSWANSPLHF	TGTGCCAGCAGCTCATGGGCTAATTCACCCCTCCACTTT
TRBV20-1	NA	TRBJ2-7	few	CSASPTPYEQYF	TGCAGTGCTAGCCCGACCCCCTACGAGCAGTACTTC
TRBV20-1	NA	TRBJ2-1	NA	CSARRDAPGEQFF	TGCAGTGCTCGCAGGGATGCTCCTGGGGAGCAGTTCTTC
TRBV30	NA	TRBJ2-5	few	CAWSRRETQYF	TGTGCCTGGAGTAGACGCGAGACCCAGTACTTC
TRBV20-1	NA	TRBJ1-2	NA	CSARGGVSGYTF	TGCAGTGCTAGGGGGGGGGTGAGTGGCTACACCTTC
TRBV5-5	NA	TRBJ2-3	NA	CASSATGSYTDTQYF	TGTGCCAGCAGCGCTACAGGTTCCTACACAGATACGCAGTATTTT
TRBV2	TRBD1	TRBJ2-5	few	CASSEHRGRPETQYF	TGTGCCAGCAGTGAACACAGGGGGAGGCCAGAGACCCAGTACTTC
TRBV11-2	NA	TRBJ2-6	NA	CATLGSGANVLTF	TGTGCCACCCTAGGCTCTGGGGCCAACGTCCTGACTTTC
TRBV15	TRBD1	TRBJ2-3	few	CATSRDRDRATDTQYF	TGTGCCACCAGCAGAGACCGGGACAGGGCCACAGATACGCAGTATTTT
TRBV2	NA	TRBJ2-3	NA	CASRRAGRTDTQYF	TGTGCCAGCAGACGGGCAGGGAGAACAGATACGCAGTATTTT
TRBV5-5	NA	TRBJ2-5	NA	CASSPETGWETQYF	TGTGCCAGCAGCCCGGAGACAGGTTGGGAGACCCAGTACTTC
TRBV11-2	NA	TRBJ1-1	few	CASSFLGATEAFF	TGTGCCAGCAGCTTCCTGGGGGCCACTGAAGCTTTCTTT
TRBV5-1	NA	TRBJ1-2	few	CASSLAGQGRYYGYTF	TGCGCCAGCAGCTTGGCCGGGCAGGGGAGGTACTATGGCTACACCTTC
TRBV7-6	NA	TRBJ1-1	NA	CASTPLFSGASTEAFF	TGTGCCAGCACCCCGCTATTTTCGGGGGCTAGCACTGAAGCTTTCTTT
TRBV28	NA	TRBJ2-1	NA	CASTSEYNEQFF	TGTGCCAGCACCTCCGAATACAATGAGCAGTTCTTC
TRBV29-1	NA	TRBJ1-3	NA	CSVEEGISGNTIYF	TGCAGCGTTGAAGAGGGTATATCTGGAAACACCATATATTTT
TRBV5-1	TRBD1	TRBJ2-5	many	CASSFGRGYETQYF	TGCGCCAGCAGCTTTGGCAGGGGGTATGAGACCCAGTACTTC
TRBV12-3/TRBV12-4	TRBD1	TRBJ2-2	many	CASSLAGGQGTGELFF	TGTGCCAGCAGTTTAGCAGGCGGACAGGGTACCGGGGAGCTGTTTTTT
TRBV28	NA	TRBJ2-1	NA	CASSYYKGSYNEQFF	TGTGCCAGCAGCTACTACAAGGGCTCCTACAATGAGCAGTTCTTC
TRBV7-2	NA	TRBJ1-2	NA	CASSQGYDGYTF	TGTGCCAGCAGCCAGGGATACGATGGCTACACCTTC
TRBV12-3/TRBV12-4	NA	TRBJ2-1	few	CASSFTRWEQFF	TGTGCCAGCAGTTTCACGAGATGGGAGCAGTTCTTC
TRBV20-1	TRBD1	TRBJ1-1	NA	CSARDPEGGRGSEAFF	TGCAGTGCTAGAGATCCTGAAGGGGGCCGAGGGTCTGAAGCTTTCTTT
TRBV24-1	NA	TRBJ2-6	NA	CATSWSVSGANVLTF	TGTGCCACCAGTTGGTCCGTGTCTGGGGCCAACGTCCTGACTTTC
TRBV29-1	NA	TRBJ2-3	few	CSVGGPGGTQYF	TGCAGCGTTGGCGGCCCGGGTGGTACGCAGTATTTT
TRBV12-3/TRBV12-4	NA	TRBJ2-7	NA	CASSLAMGGVGSYEQYF	TGTGCCAGCAGTTTAGCGATGGGAGGTGTGGGGTCCTACGAGCAGTACTTC
TRBV28	NA	TRBJ2-5	NA	CASSLVHQETQYF	TGTGCCAGCAGTTTAGTCCATCAAGAGACCCAGTACTTC
TRBV7-6	NA	TRBJ2-2	few	CASSPLSIPLASTGELFF	TGTGCCAGCAGCCCACTTAGTATCCCGCTAGCGAGCACCGGGGAGCTGTTTTTT
TRBV2	NA	TRBJ2-5	many	CASSPGRETQYF	TGTGCCAGCAGTCCTGGTCGAGAGACCCAGTACTTC
TRBV5-1	NA	TRBJ2-3	NA	CASSLAAEQSTDTQYF	TGCGCCAGCAGCTTGGCGGCGGAACAGAGCACAGATACGCAGTATTTT